This T cell receptor (beta chain) originates from a study of blood T cell repertoires in COVID-19. Across the whole study: The United States, Italy and Spain were the sources of the acute and convalescent COVID-19 samples. T cells, B-cell-depleted T cells, or PBMCs provided the cDNA or gDNA that served as material.

The CDR3 loop spans 16 amino acids. V gave up 5 bases and J gave up 8 bases; unmatched junction bases: 14. Germline values: CDR1 MNHEY, CDR2 SMNVEV (reference sequence). Authors' analysis steps: Nucleated cell counts were estimated from reference gene primer amplification. Profiling relied on immunoSEQ multiplex PCR, and the TCRdb table lists in-frame clones only, not all of them. V and J calls and clone size are those listed in that table; D and trimming were worked out from the DNA. The table records approximately 190,000 clones, under 90% of them present only once. This receptor was obtained from a man aged 55-75 years with acute or convalescent COVID-19. J is TRBJ2-7 and V is TRBV27, with TRBD2 identical over 11 bases. Sequencing used peripheral blood. In nucleotides, the CDR3 is TGTGCCAGCAGTCCTACTAAGGAACTAGCGGGAGTCAAGCAGTACTTC. Translating it yields CASSPTKELAGVKQYF.